Presented here are 12 T cell receptor beta chains from one specimen sequenced in a study of blood T cell repertoires in COVID-19. The method was immunoSEQ multiplex PCR; TCRdb's version includes in-frame clones alone and lacks a portion of them. The sample holds about 190,000 clones, over 75% seen once. Material: peripheral blood. The receptors were gathered from a middle-aged woman who had recovered from COVID-19.

The rearrangement links TRBV18 to TRBJ2-2; perhaps TRBD1 as D (6 bases). The CDR3 has 15 amino acids. V lost 2 bases, J lost 3 bases, and 10 bases lay in between. The V gene's germline CDR1 is KGHSH and CDR2 LQKENI. CDR3 sequence reads: CASSPWTDYTGELFF. CDR3 nucleotides: TGTGCCAGCTCACCATGGACAGACTACACCGGGGAGCTGTTTTTT. The full variable domain, completed using reference TRBV18 and TRBJ2-2, is NAGVMQNPRHLVRRRGQEARLRCSPMKGHSHVYWYRQLPEEGLKFMVYLQKENIIDESGMPKERFSAEFPKEGPSILRIQQVVRGDSAAYFCASSPWTDYTGELFFGEGSRLTVL.

V usage is TRBV19 and J usage is TRBJ2-1, with 8 bases matching TRBD2. V shed 8 bases, J shed 8 bases, and the junction held 14 bases outside the gene matches. This CDR3 has 15 residues. Germline V gives CDR1 LNHDA, CDR2 SQIVND (reference sequence). The CDR3 is CASGLGTSLVDEQFF. Here the CDR3 DNA reads TGTGCCAGTGGGTTAGGGACTAGTCTCGTCGATGAGCAGTTCTTC. The whole variable domain, filled in from reference TRBV19 and TRBJ2-1, reads DGGITQSPKYLFRKEGQNVTLSCEQNLNHDAMYWYRQDPGQGLRLIYYSQIVNDFQKGDIAEGYSVSREKKESFPLTVTSAQKNPTAFYLCASGLGTSLVDEQFFGPGTRLTVL.

This clone was counted only a few times. The genes are TRBV2 and TRBJ2-5; TRBD1 might be the D (6 bases). The ends were cut back, 2 bases at V and 4 bases at J, with 14 bases in the middle. Germline CDR1 reads SNHLY; CDR2 reads FYNNEI. The CDR3 spans 15 residues. CDR3 nucleotides: TGTGCCAGCAGTGAAAACTCAGGGGTGCTAGAGACCCAGTACTTC. Its translation: CASSENSGVLETQYF. Variable domain in full (rest from reference TRBV2 and TRBJ2-5): EPEVTQTPSHQVTQMGQEVILRCVPISNHLYFYWYRQILGQKVEFLVSFYNNEISEKSEIFDDQFSVERPDGSNFTLKIRSTKLEDSAMYFCASSENSGVLETQYFGPGTRLLVL.

The J gene is TRBJ2-1, the V gene TRBV9, with 8 bases aligning to TRBD1. CDR1 and CDR2 from the germline V gene are SGDLS and YYNGEE. The V segment lost 0 bases and the J segment 7 bases; nucleotides outside the gene matches: 6. The CDR3 contains 15 residues. Written as DNA, the CDR3 is TGTGCCAGCAGCGTAGGGCAGGGGGCTGTAAATGAGCAGTTCTTC. Translated: CASSVGQGAVNEQFF. The whole variable domain, remainder taken from reference TRBV9 and TRBJ2-1, is DSGVTQTPKHLITATGQRVTLRCSPRSGDLSVYWYQQSLDQGLQFLIQYYNGEERAKGNILERFSAQQFPDLHSELNLSSLELGDSALYFCASSVGQGAVNEQFFGPGTRLTVL.

The V and J genes are TRBV4-2 and TRBJ2-3; TRBD2 agrees at 13 bases. CDR1 is LGHNA, CDR2 YNFKEQ, per germline. V gave up 0 bases and J gave up 6 bases; unmatched junction bases: 9. The length of the CDR3 is 18 residues. The DNA for the CDR3 is TGTGCCAGCAGCCAAGATGGCACTAGCGGGAGGGGTATGGATACGCAGTATTTT. Translated: CASSQDGTSGRGMDTQYF.

The chain employs TRBV5-1 and TRBJ2-5; 7 nucleotides line up with TRBD2. Looked up from germline, CDR1 is SGHRS and CDR2 is YFSETQ. The CDR3 runs 19 residues. The trim removed 4 bases at V and 0 bases at J, leaving 18 bases unmatched. CDR3 sequence: CASSPPGTNFWSDQETQYF. As DNA, the CDR3 is TGCGCCAGCAGCCCCCCCGGGACTAACTTCTGGTCGGACCAAGAGACCCAGTACTTC.

J is TRBJ1-2 and V is TRBV24-1; D is uncertain. The CDR3 is 14 residues long. Between the trimmed V and J ends, which lost 3 bases and 0 bases, there was a span of 7 bases. Germline V CDR1 and CDR2: KGHDR, SFDVKD. As DNA, the CDR3 is TGTGCCACCAGTGATCCGGGAACTAACTATGGCTACACCTTC. Translated, it gives CATSDPGTNYGYTF.

The J gene is TRBJ1-2, the V gene TRBV4-2, with 7 bases fitting TRBD1. The CDR3 is made up of 13 amino acids. V shed 2 bases, J shed 7 bases, and the junction held 4 bases outside the gene matches. Germline V CDR1 and CDR2: LGHNA, YNFKEQ. CDR3 amino acids: CASSQPDRVGYTF. CDR3 DNA: TGTGCCAGCAGCCAACCCGACAGGGTTGGCTACACCTTC.

The rearrangement joins TRBV7-6 to TRBJ2-7; D may be TRBD2 (5 bases). CDR3 length equals 14 residues. CDR1 and CDR2 (germline): SGHVS, FNYEAQ. Trimming stripped 0 bases from V and 5 bases from J, with 11 bases between. The CDR3 protein is CASSLAGAPDEQYF. The DNA for the CDR3 is TGTGCCAGCAGCTTAGCGGGAGCCCCCGACGAGCAGTACTTC.

The CDR3, as DNA: TGTGCCTGGAATAAGGGACAGGGGCATGAAAAACTGTTTTTT. This encodes CAWNKGQGHEKLFF. The chain couples TRBV30 to TRBJ1-4, with TRBD1 matching over 10 bases. Germline CDR1 GTSNPN, CDR2 SVGIG (reference sequence). V shed 4 bases, J shed 6 bases, and the junction held 5 bases outside the gene matches. CDR3 size: 14 residues. Using reference TRBV30 and TRBJ1-4 for the parts outside the CDR3, the full variable domain is SQTIHQWPATLVQPVGSPLSLECTVEGTSNPNLYWYRQAAGRGLQLLFYSVGIGQISSEVPQNLSASRPQDRQFILSSKKLLLSDSGFYLCAWNKGQGHEKLFFGSGTQLSVL.

The chain combines TRBV6-1 with TRBJ1-5; perhaps TRBD1 as D (5 bases). Looked up from germline, CDR1 is MNHNS and CDR2 is SASEGT. The CDR3 sequence is 15 residues long. V was pared by 1 base and J by 7 bases, with 14 bases between. The CDR3 bases are TGTGCCAGCAGTGAAGGAAGCGGGGGGAGGCAGCCCCAGCATTTT. Residues: CASSEGSGGRQPQHF.

This clone was picked up one time. This chain uses TRBV27 with TRBJ1-1, with a weak D call TRBD1 (5 bases). From germline, CDR1 is MNHEY and CDR2 SMNVEV (reference sequence). V shed 5 bases and J shed 0 bases, with 13 bases lying between them. The CDR3 has 15 residues. This CDR3 reads CASSLGSGVNTEAFF. CDR3 bases: TGTGCCAGCAGTCTCGGATCGGGGGTGAACACTGAAGCTTTCTTT.